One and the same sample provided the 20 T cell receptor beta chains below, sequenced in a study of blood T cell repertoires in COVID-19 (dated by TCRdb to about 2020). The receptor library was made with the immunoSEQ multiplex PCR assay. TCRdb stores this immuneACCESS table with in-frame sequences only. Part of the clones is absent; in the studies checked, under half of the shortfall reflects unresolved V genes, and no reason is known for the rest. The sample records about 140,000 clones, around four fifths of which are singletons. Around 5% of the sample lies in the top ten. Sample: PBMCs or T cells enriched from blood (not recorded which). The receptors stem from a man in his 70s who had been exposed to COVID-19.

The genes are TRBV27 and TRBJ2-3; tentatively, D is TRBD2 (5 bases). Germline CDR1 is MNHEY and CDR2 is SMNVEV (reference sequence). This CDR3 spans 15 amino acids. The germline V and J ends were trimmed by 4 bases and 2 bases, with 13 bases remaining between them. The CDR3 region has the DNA TGTGCCAGCAGTTCTTTACGGGATTCCACAGATACGCAGTATTTT. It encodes CASSSLRDSTDTQYF.

In DNA form, the CDR3 reads TGCGCCAGCAGTAACGGACAGGGGGGACGCAATGAGCAGTTCTTC. Translating gives CASSNGQGGRNEQFF. The chain recombines TRBV5-1 with TRBJ2-1, with TRBD1 matching over 10 bases. This CDR3 region has 15 residues. CDR1 is SGHRS and CDR2 is YFSETQ in the germline V gene. V shed 5 bases and J 6 bases; nucleotides not matched to a gene: 8.

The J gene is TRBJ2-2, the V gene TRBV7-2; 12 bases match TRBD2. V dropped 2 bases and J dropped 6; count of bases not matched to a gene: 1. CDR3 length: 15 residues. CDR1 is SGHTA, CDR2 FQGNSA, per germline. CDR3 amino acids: CASSLRLAGAGELFF. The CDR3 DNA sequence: TGTGCCAGCAGCTTACGACTAGCGGGAGCCGGGGAGCTGTTTTTT.

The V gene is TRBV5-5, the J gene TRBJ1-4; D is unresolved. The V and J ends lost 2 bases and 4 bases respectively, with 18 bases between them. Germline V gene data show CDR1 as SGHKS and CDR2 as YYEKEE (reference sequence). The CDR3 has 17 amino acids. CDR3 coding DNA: TGTGCCAGCAGCTTATATTGGATGGAGCAGAATAATGAAAAACTGTTTTTT. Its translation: CASSLYWMEQNNEKLFF. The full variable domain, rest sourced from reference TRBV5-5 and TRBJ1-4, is DAGVTQSPTHLIKTRGQQVTLRCSPISGHKSVSWYQQVLGQGPQFIFQYYEKEERGRGNFPDRFSARQFPNYSSELNVNALLLGDSALYLCASSLYWMEQNNEKLFFGSGTQLSVL.

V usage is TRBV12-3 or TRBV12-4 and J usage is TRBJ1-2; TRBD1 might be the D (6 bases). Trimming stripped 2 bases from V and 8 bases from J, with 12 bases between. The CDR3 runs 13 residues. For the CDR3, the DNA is TGTGCCAGCAGTTTAACCAGGGGCGGCGGCTACACCTTC. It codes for CASSLTRGGGYTF.

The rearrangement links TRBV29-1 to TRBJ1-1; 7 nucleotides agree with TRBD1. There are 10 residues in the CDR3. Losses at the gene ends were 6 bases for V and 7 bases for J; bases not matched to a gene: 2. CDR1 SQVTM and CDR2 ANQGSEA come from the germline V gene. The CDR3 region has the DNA TGCAGCGTGAGGGACAGTGAAGCTTTCTTT. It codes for CSVRDSEAFF.

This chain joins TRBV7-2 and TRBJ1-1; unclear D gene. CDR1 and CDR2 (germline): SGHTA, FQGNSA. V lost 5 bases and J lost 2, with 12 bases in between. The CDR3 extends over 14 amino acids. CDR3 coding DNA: TGTGCCAGCAGCCCAAGAAGGAGTAACACTGAAGCTTTCTTT. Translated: CASSPRRSNTEAFF.

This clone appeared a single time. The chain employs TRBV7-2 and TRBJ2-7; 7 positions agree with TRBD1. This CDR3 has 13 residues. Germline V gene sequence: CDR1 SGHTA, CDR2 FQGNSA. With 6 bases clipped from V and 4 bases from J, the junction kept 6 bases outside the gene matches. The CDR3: CASRRATGYEQYF. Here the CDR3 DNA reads TGTGCCAGCAGACGCGCGACAGGGTACGAGCAGTACTTC. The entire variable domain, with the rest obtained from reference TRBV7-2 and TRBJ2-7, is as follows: GAGVSQSPSNKVTEKGKDVELRCDPISGHTALYWYRQSLGQGLEFLIYFQGNSAPDKSGLPSDRFSAERTGGSVSTLTIQRTQQEDSAVYLCASRRATGYEQYFGPGTRLTVT.

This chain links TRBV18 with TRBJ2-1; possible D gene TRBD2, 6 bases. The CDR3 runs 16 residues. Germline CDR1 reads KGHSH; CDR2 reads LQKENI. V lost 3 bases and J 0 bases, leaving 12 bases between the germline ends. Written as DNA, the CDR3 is TGTGCCAGCTCACCCCCGGGACTCTACTCCTACAATGAGCAGTTCTTC. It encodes CASSPPGLYSYNEQFF.

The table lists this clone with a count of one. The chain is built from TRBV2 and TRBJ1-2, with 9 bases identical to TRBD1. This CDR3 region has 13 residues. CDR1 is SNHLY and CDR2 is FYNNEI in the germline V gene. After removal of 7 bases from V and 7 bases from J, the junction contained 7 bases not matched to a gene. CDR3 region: CASTGQGLGGYTF. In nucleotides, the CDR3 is TGTGCCAGCACGGGACAGGGTTTGGGTGGCTACACCTTC. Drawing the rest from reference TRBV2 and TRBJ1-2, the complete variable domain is EPEVTQTPSHQVTQMGQEVILRCVPISNHLYFYWYRQILGQKVEFLVSFYNNEISEKSEIFDDQFSVERPDGSNFTLKIRSTKLEDSAMYFCASTGQGLGGYTFGSGTRLTVV.

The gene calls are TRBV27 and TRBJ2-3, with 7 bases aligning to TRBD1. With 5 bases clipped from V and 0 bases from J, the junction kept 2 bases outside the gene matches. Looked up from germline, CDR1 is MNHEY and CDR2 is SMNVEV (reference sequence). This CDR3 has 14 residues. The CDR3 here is CASSKDRSTDTQYF. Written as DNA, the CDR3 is TGTGCCAGCAGTAAGGACAGGAGCACAGATACGCAGTATTTT.

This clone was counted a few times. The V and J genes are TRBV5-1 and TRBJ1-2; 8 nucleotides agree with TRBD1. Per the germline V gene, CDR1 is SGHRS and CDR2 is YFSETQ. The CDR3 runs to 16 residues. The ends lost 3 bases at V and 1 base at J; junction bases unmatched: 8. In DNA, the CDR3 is TGCGCCAGCAGCTCCTGGACAGGGACTTATAACTATGGCTACACCTTC. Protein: CASSSWTGTYNYGYTF.

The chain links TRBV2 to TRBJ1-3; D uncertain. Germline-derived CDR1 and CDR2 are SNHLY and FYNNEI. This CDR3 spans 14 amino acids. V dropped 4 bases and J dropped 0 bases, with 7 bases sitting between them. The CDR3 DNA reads TGTGCCAGCAGTGTCCCCAGCTCTGGAAACACCATATATTTT. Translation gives CASSVPSSGNTIYF.

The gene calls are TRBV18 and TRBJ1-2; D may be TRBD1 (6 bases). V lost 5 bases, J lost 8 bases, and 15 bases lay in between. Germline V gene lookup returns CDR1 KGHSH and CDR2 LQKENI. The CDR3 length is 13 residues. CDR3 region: CASSAQGTRGYTF. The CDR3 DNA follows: TGTGCCAGCTCAGCACAGGGAACTAGGGGCTACACCTTC. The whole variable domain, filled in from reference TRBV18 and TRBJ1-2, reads NAGVMQNPRHLVRRRGQEARLRCSPMKGHSHVYWYRQLPEEGLKFMVYLQKENIIDESGMPKERFSAEFPKEGPSILRIQQVVRGDSAAYFCASSAQGTRGYTFGSGTRLTVV.

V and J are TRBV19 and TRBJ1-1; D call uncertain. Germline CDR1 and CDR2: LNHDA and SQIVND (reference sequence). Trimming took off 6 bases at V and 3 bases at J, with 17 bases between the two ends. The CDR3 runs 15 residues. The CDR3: CASRKDLTEDTEAFF. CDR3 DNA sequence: TGTGCCAGTAGGAAAGATCTAACTGAGGACACTGAAGCTTTCTTT.

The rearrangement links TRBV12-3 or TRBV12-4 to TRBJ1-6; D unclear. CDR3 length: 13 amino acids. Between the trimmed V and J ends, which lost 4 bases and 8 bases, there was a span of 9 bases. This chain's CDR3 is CASSSLVHSPLHF. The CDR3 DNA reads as TGTGCCAGCAGTTCCCTCGTCCATTCACCCCTCCACTTT.

DNA of the CDR3: TGTGCCAGCAGCCCTCTCAGCAGGGGGCTAAACTATGGCTACACCTTC. Protein: CASSPLSRGLNYGYTF. The chain couples TRBV7-2 to TRBJ1-2, with 8 bases that match TRBD1. This CDR3 comprises 16 residues. With V trimmed by 5 bases and J by 2 bases, 10 bases remained unmatched. The germline V gene encodes CDR1 SGHTA and CDR2 FQGNSA.

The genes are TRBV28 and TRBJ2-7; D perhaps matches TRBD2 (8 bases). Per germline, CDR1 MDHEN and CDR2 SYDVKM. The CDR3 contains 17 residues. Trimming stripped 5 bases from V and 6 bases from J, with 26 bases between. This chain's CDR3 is CASSAPPQGPGLGEQYF. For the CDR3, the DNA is TGTGCCAGCAGTGCCCCCCCACAGGGGCCGGGACTAGGCGAGCAGTACTTC.

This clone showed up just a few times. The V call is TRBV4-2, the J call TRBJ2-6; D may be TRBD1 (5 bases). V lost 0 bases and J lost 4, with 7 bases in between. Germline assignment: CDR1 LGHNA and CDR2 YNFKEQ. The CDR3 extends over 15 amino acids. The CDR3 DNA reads TGTGCCAGCAGCCAAGAGGGGCCGGGGGCCAACGTCCTGACTTTC. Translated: CASSQEGPGANVLTF.

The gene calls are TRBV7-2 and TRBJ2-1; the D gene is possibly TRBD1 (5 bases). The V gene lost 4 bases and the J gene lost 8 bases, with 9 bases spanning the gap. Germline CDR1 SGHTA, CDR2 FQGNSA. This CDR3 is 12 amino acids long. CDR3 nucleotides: TGTGCCAGCAGCTCTCAGGGTGATGAGCAGTTCTTC. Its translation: CASSSQGDEQFF.